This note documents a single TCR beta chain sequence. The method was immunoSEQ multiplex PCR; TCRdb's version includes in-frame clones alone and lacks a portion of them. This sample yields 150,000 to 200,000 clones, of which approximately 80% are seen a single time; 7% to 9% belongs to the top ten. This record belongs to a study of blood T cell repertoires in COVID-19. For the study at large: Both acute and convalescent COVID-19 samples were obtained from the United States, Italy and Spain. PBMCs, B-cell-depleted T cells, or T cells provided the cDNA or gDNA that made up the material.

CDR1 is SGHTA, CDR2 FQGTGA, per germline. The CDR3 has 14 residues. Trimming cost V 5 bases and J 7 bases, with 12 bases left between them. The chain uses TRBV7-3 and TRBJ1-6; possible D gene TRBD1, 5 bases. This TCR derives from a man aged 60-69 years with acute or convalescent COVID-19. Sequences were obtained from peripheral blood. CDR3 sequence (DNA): TGTGCCAGCAGCCTCACTCGACAGAATTCACCCCTCCACTTT. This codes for CASSLTRQNSPLHF. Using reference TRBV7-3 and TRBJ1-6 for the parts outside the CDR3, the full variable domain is GAGVSQTPSNKVTEKGKYVELRCDPISGHTALYWYRQSLGQGPEFLIYFQGTGAADDSGLPNDRFFAVRPEGSVSTLKIQRTERGDSAVYLCASSLTRQNSPLHFGNGTRLTVT.